The clone carrying this T cell receptor beta chain was picked up many times. The antigen remains undetermined. This CDR3 comprises 15 residues. Trimming left V 7 bases short and J 1 base short, with 15 bases between. Germline assignment: CDR1 MNHEY and CDR2 SVGEGT. Universal primer sites and UMIs were introduced during 5'RACE template-switching synthesis of TCR cDNA. TCRdb reprocessed the 5' RACE reads with MiXCR, giving one entry per CDR3 protein. Here the sample spans about 57,000 distinct CDR3 sequences, approximately 8% being singletons. The sample is drawn from a study of T cells after yellow fever vaccination. Study at large: Low-cell-number fractions underwent preparation using SMART-Seq v4 Ultra Low Input. General study findings and limits: In post-booster samples, most primary-vaccination clones reappeared (96% CD4, about 91% CD8). The secondary response showed a weaker magnitude and a faster peak, day 5 versus 15.

The chain joins TRBV6-2 or TRBV6-3 to TRBJ2-3; TRBD2 is a possible D gene (5 bases). This sequence originates from a man aged 30-40 years who received the YFV17D yellow fever vaccine. The material was CD8+ T cells sorted from PBMCs, obtained 15 days after the yellow fever booster vaccination. This CDR3 is CASIHGLLRTDTQYF. The CDR3 DNA follows: TGTGCCAGCATCCACGGACTCCTCCGCACAGATACGCAGTATTTT.